The following is a TCR beta chain sequence with its context. The target of this receptor is not known. Base qualities were left out, and no much larger clone turns up one base away. Library preparation was by the immunoSEQ multiplex PCR assay. The multiplex PCR relied on a mix of 60 forward primers for TCR Vbeta segments and 13 reverse primers for TCR Jbeta segments. The CDR3 region of rearranged TCR beta genes was amplified from genomic DNA with a multiplex PCR assay. The amplified TCR beta libraries were sequenced on the Illumina HiSeq System as 87-base-pair reads. Per the source publication's procedure: A later analysis tallied around 82 million unique TCR beta chains across the approximately 670 repertoires, and about 10 million of those chains were shared by two or more donors. Raw reads were error-corrected and collapsed into unique sequences with a nearest-neighbor algorithm that merged closely related sequences to remove PCR and sequencing errors. CDR3 sequences were aligned to IMGT reference sequences to assign V, D and J gene segments. For a sequence to be retained, at least a six-nucleotide match to both a V gene segment and a J gene segment was required. A rearrangement was called productive if the CDR3 had no stop codons and remained in frame with V and J, and every other rearrangement was called non-productive. Following IMGT convention, CDR3 was defined as the stretch from the second conserved V-encoded cysteine up to the conserved J-encoded phenylalanine. Sequences without an unambiguous match to a single V gene segment were excluded from the earlier analysis of several hundred of the donors. An earlier analysis of 587 of the donors classified V segments as functional when productive rearrangements were above 56.7% and as segregating when the standard deviation between donors was above 5%. A statistical classification framework was built for diagnosing cytomegalovirus status from the catalog of TCR beta chain sequences. In a later analysis, V and J genes were assigned by comparing TCR nucleotide sequences against IMGT/GENE-DB human TR gene sequences. In a later analysis, CDR3 sequences and most-parsimonious VDJ recombination scenarios were assigned using the TCRdist pipeline. In a later analysis, every TCR beta chain was defined by the combination of its CDR3 amino acid sequence and its V-gene family, and reads without a unique V-gene family were dropped. As a way to deal with suspected cross-contamination and a sequencing artifact, a later analysis dropped under 600 nucleotide sequences that were highly shared and had low generation probability. In a later analysis, a clonal expansion index for each public chain was calculated from normalized within-repertoire ranks of inferred template counts. In a later analysis, generation probabilities were computed with a VDJ recombination model fitted to out-of-frame rearrangements, and the resulting probabilities were checked against IGoR. In a later analysis, TCR-TCR, TCR-HLA and TCR-CMV co-occurrence was scored with hypergeometric tests, and a repertoire-size bias correction was applied to TCR pairs. A later analysis estimated false discovery rates by permuting HLA or CMV assignments 20 times. In a later analysis, co-occurring TCRs were grouped using DBSCAN, with TCRdist sequence similarity added in when clustering inside HLA-allele-positive subsets. Repertoires with fewer than 30,000 or more than 120,000 public chains, plus five repertoires with anomalous nucleotide sharing, were excluded from co-occurrence clustering. This immuneACCESS table, as held by TCRdb, lists in-frame sequences with V and J called but not all clones. Of the missing ones, under half trace to an unresolved V gene in checked studies; the others have no known cause. The DNA gave D and trimming, while V, J and clone size come from that table. The sample contains around 100,000 clones, around 66% of them found a single time. The ten largest clones represent roughly 8.7% of the sample.

The germline V gene (reference sequence) supplies CDR1 LNHDA and CDR2 SQIVND. Trimming accounts for 9 bases at V and 6 bases at J, while the number of junction bases matched to no gene is 6. The CDR3, cysteine through phenylalanine, is 12 amino acids long. Solely the CDR3 DNA is kept, with 36 bases framed from the first base. These data come from a study of cytomegalovirus exposure and HLA in healthy donors (dated by TCRdb to 2016 to 2017). Turning to the overall study: In an earlier analysis of roughly 590 of the donors, 250 to 350 Gb of sequence data and 90 million to 130 million unique TCR beta sequences from 150 million to 200 million T cells were reported. An early release that covered around 590 HLA-typed donors contained 250 to 350 gigabases of sequencing data and roughly 84 million unique TCR sequences. The genetic ancestry cluster associated with self-reported Caucasian donors included 65% to 90% of the roughly 380 genotyped donors. The study was designed to test whether signatures of past pathogen exposure could be identified by cataloging public T cell receptors. The study used immunosequencing to profile the T cell repertoires of under 700 subjects and linked those repertoires to cytomegalovirus serostatus. Besides the first cohort of about 730 subjects, a separate validation cohort made up of 120 different subjects was used. High-throughput TCR immunosequencing, statistical association of individual TCRs with disease status, and machine learning were combined to predict cytomegalovirus infection status. To study patterns of TCR occurrence, a later analysis re-analyzed previously published TCR beta repertoires from 650 to 750 donors and added high-resolution HLA genotyping. The later analysis used no new phenotypic data to find candidate immune exposures, relying instead on TCR beta sequences and their occurrence across donors. An earlier analysis of 587 of the donors used high-throughput TCR beta sequencing to judge whether each TCR beta V gene segment behaved as functional or pseudogenic. Donor age, sex, ethnicity and CMV serostatus were collected together with the repertoire data. In a later genetic analysis, genome-wide SNP genotypes for 398 of the 666 donors were used, and that subset was treated as a discovery cohort. All discovery cohort repertoires had been generated using a single sequencing platform. HLA typing covered class I and class II loci at four-digit resolution. The number of donors typed differed by locus, with roughly 620-630 for A, B, C, DRB1 and DQB1, roughly 520 for DQA1, about 610 for DPA1, and roughly 450 for DPB1. Roughly 5 DR-DQ haplotypes were handled as single units for association and clustering, since linkage in the cohort was strong. Among about 400 genotyped donors of the cohort, an average of around 250,000 unique TCR beta nucleotide sequences was sequenced per donor, of which 15% to 20% were non-productive.

The cohort consisted of 650 to 700 healthy bone marrow donors. At the time of sampling, every cohort member was nominally healthy, though immune exposures that went unrecorded were likely present. The donor was CMV seropositive and belonged to the group of 250 to 300 seropositive cohort members. Every donor gave a peripheral blood sample, and the peripheral blood mononuclear cells from that sample were used for TCR beta sequencing. The Qiagen DNeasy Blood Extraction Kit was used to extract genomic DNA from the blood cell samples. Study-wide findings and limitations: HLA typing was unavailable for some donors at each locus, so association tests used only the typed subset. According to a later analysis, parvovirus B19, influenza, CMV and Epstein-Barr virus appeared linked to several top co-occurrence clusters. Three of the identified cytomegalovirus-associated TCR beta chains were confirmed in vitro to be specific for cytomegalovirus antigens. A further reported finding was that TCR beta sequences accurately predicted the HLA-A and HLA-B alleles for most subjects in the first cohort. A group of highly shared sequence variants was considered likely to be a technical artifact of the sequencing pipeline. According to a later analysis, TCR association rates differed among HLA loci, with DRB1 alleles showing the most associated TCRs and HLA-C alleles showing the fewest. This cohort had only TCR beta chains sequenced, and the lack of alpha or paired-chain data limited which features could be detected. Because the 87-base-pair reads could not distinguish some IMGT-functional V segments, including TRBV6-2 and TRBV6-3, those segments were excluded. V-gene and J-gene trimming of TCR beta chains was associated with a missense DCLRE1C variant in a later genetic analysis, and the association was replicated in an independent cohort. According to a later analysis, most CMV-associated TCR beta chains appeared to be HLA-restricted, and the HLA associations seemed to be driven largely by CMV exposure. Across donors, most TCR sequences were observed very rarely, whereas some public TCRs were present in many individuals. When HLA alleles, especially DR and DQ, strongly co-occurred, TCR associations were difficult to assign to individual alleles. Fewer than 20 rarely observed V segments, including chromosome 9 orphons, were excluded from the earlier analysis of almost 600 of the donors because counts were too low. Cytomegalovirus status was reported to be diagnosed by the classifier with high specificity and sensitivity in both the original and validation cohorts. The authors suggested that the approach could potentially be generalized to other disease states and immunological phenotypes. Specific HLA alleles were associated with 18,000 or so TCR beta sequences at a false discovery rate of 0.05 in a later analysis. An earlier analysis of several hundred of the donors showed that most TCR beta V segments appeared in productive rearrangements either about 87% or about 30% of the time, which broadly matched IMGT annotations. Immune exposure information for the cohort was limited to CMV serostatus. According to a later genetic analysis, donors in an Asian-associated ancestry cluster had fewer N-insertions in productive TCRs than the approximately 650-donor mean. Correlated functional status among segregating V segments might reflect linkage disequilibrium, but an unknown experimental factor could not be ruled out. The study gave a list of some 150 TCR beta chains associated with cytomegalovirus. Compared with equally common non-associated chains, HLA-associated TCR beta chains in a later analysis were more clonally expanded and had lower generation probabilities. Presence/absence analyses assumed roughly uniform sequencing depth across donors, an assumption that may not hold.

The V and J genes are TRBV19 and TRBJ1-1; 8 of the junction bases match TRBD1. The clonotype comes from a young man in good health and CMV-seropositive. The specimen sequenced was PBMCs. The DNA sequence reads TGTGCCAGCCGACAGGGGTGGGCTGAAGCTTTCTTT. The translation is CASRQGWAEAFF.